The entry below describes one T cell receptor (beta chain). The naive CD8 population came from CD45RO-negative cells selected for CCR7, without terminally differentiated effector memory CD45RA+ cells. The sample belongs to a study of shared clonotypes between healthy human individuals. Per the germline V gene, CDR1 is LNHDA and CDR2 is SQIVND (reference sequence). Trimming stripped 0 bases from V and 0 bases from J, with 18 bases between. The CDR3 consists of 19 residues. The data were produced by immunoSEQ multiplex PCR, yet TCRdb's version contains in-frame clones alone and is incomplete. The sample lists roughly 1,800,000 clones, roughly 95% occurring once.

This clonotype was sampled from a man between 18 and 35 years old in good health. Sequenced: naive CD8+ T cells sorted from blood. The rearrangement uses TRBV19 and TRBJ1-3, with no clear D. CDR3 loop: CASSIDLEAGLVSGNTIYF. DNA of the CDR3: TGTGCCAGTAGTATAGACCTCGAAGCGGGTTTAGTCTCTGGAAACACCATATATTTT.